One sample yielded the 13 T cell receptor beta chains listed below, sequenced in a study of T cell repertoires in cytomegalovirus infection. No antigen has been assigned to these receptors. In TCRdb, the reads were re-called with MiXCR into one record per CDR3 protein. The table includes about 900,000 distinct CDR3 sequences, roughly 30% detected once. Sample: cultured CD8+ T cells from PBMCs, taken from culture after CMV antigen stimulation. These receptors all stem from a human donor in good health (CMV status not recorded). Some clones in this sample may be carry-over from other donors' samples.

The chain links TRBV10-3 to TRBJ2-5, with TRBD2 matching over 7 bases. The CDR3 totals 16 residues. The germline gives CDR1 ENHRY, CDR2 SYGVKD. V lost 2 bases and J lost 2; bases outside the gene matches: 8. Written as DNA, the CDR3 is TGTGCCATCAGTGAGGAGCTAGCGGCTACACAAGAGACCCAGTACTTC. It codes for CAISEELAATQETQYF.

V usage is TRBV29-1 and J usage is TRBJ1-5; the D is unclear. Germline lookup yields CDR1 SQVTM and CDR2 ANQGSEA. CDR3 length: 12 amino acids. Trimming removed 7 bases at V and 0 bases at J, with 7 bases between. The CDR3 coding sequence is TGCAGCGCCAGTTCTAGCAATCAGCCCCAGCATTTT. As protein: CSASSSNQPQHF. Looking up the rest from reference TRBV29-1 and TRBJ1-5 gives the full variable domain: SAVISQKPSRDICQRGTSLTIQCQVDSQVTMMFWYRQQPGQSLTLIATANQGSEATYESGFVIDKFPISRPNLTFSTLTVSNMSPEDSSIYLCSASSSNQPQHFGDGTRLSIL.

The chain is built from TRBV6-1 and TRBJ2-5; 8 nucleotides line up with TRBD1. The CDR3 runs to 15 residues. The trim removed 5 bases at V and 5 bases at J, leaving 10 bases unmatched. Germline CDR1 is MNHNS and CDR2 is SASEGT. CDR3 sequence reads: CASSYSGGAGETQYF. The CDR3 bases are TGTGCCAGCAGTTATTCAGGGGGCGCGGGCGAGACCCAGTACTTC.

Note on this clonotype: The junction departs from germline at one end; a sequencing error may be responsible. The V call is TRBV7-7, the J call TRBJ2-2; D unresolved. The length of the CDR3 is 14 residues. CDR1 and CDR2 from the germline V gene are SSHAT and FNYEAQ (reference sequence). CDR3 in amino acids: CASSLDFGTGELFF. CDR3 DNA: TGTGCTAGCAGCTTAGATTTCGGCACCGGGGAGCTGTTTTTT.

This chain links TRBV12-3 or TRBV12-4 with TRBJ2-1; D assignment may be TRBD1 or TRBD2 (6 bases each). This CDR3 spans 15 amino acids. V was shortened by 2 bases and J by 7 bases, with 15 bases between the two germline ends. CDR3 in amino acids: CASSLTMGGGNEQFF. For the CDR3, the DNA is TGTGCCAGCAGTTTAACCATGGGGGGCGGGAATGAGCAGTTCTTC.

V usage is TRBV12-3 or TRBV12-4 and J usage is TRBJ1-6; weak D call: TRBD1 (6 bases). The CDR3 loop spans 13 amino acids. The V gene lost 6 bases and the J gene lost 15 bases, with 18 bases spanning the gap. The CDR3 sequence is CASSSGGPSDLHF. CDR3 DNA sequence: TGTGCCAGCAGCTCCGGGGGCCCTAGCGACCTCCACTTT.

The chain is built from TRBV6-1 and TRBJ2-1; 11 nucleotides line up with TRBD1. The CDR3 spans 14 residues. Germline values: CDR1 MNHNS, CDR2 SASEGT. The ends lost 11 bases at V and 7 bases at J; junction bases unmatched: 10. CDR3 DNA sequence: TGTGCCTGTTCCGGGACAGGGGGATTAAATGAGCAGTTCTTC. As protein: CACSGTGGLNEQFF.

In this sample, this clonotype turned up a few times. The chain links TRBV12-3 or TRBV12-4 to TRBJ2-3; the match to TRBD2 covers 7 bases. The junction had 4 bases not matched to a gene; V was cut back by 7 bases and J by 3 bases. The CDR3 length is 13 residues. This CDR3 reads CASTSGLTDTQYF. DNA of the CDR3: TGTGCCAGCACCTCGGGACTAACAGATACGCAGTATTTT.

The chain couples TRBV20-1 to TRBJ2-7, with TRBD2 identical over 7 bases. The germline gives CDR1 DFQATT, CDR2 SNEGSKA (reference sequence). The V segment lost 1 base and the J segment 6 bases; nucleotides outside the gene matches: 9. The CDR3 is made up of 14 amino acids. Here the CDR3 reads CSARGRELAREQYV. DNA of the CDR3: TGCAGTGCTAGAGGACGGGAACTAGCGCGCGAGCAGTACGTC.

This clonotype was observed a handful of times. The chain carries TRBV5-6 and TRBJ2-2, with TRBD1 matching 12 bases. In germline, CDR1 is SGHDT, CDR2 YYEEEE. The CDR3 spans 17 residues. The junction had 7 bases not matched to a gene; V was cut back by 3 bases and J by 4 bases. The CDR3 nucleotides are TGTGCCAGCAGCTGGGGACAGGGGGCCATGCCCACCGGGGAGCTGTTTTTT. It yields the protein CASSWGQGAMPTGELFF.

The gene calls are TRBV10-3 and TRBJ1-2; D might be TRBD1 (6 bases). V lost 9 bases to trimming and J lost 2 bases, with 16 bases between them. Germline loops: CDR1 ENHRY, CDR2 SYGVKD. CDR3 length equals 14 residues. The CDR3 nucleotides are TGTGCCATAAGCAGGGGATCAGAGAACTATGGCTACACCTTC. This codes for CAISRGSENYGYTF.

CDR3 nucleotides: TGTGCCAGCAGCTTCAGGACAGGCCCTCCCTACAATGAGCAGTTCTTC. This encodes CASSFRTGPPYNEQFF. The chain is built from TRBV11-3 and TRBJ2-1; the match to TRBD1 covers 7 bases. Germline lookup yields CDR1 SGHNT and CDR2 YENEEA. This CDR3 is built from 16 residues. V gave up 3 bases and J gave up 2 bases; unmatched junction bases: 7.

This clonotype came up a few times. The chain has TRBV4-1 and TRBJ2-5; D remains ambiguous. Germline CDR1 and CDR2: MGHRA and YSYEKL. The CDR3 totals 15 residues. V was clipped by 5 bases and J by 4 bases, with 17 bases between them. The CDR3 loop is CASSSRHLLRETQYF. DNA of the CDR3: TGCGCCAGCAGCTCCCGACACCTATTAAGAGAGACCCAGTACTTC.